This TCR beta chain came from a study of blood T cell repertoires in COVID-19 (dated by TCRdb to about 2020). The study in broad terms: ImmuneRACE Cohort 3 recovered participants were defined by two consecutive negative NP/OP PCR tests, healthcare professional clearance, or symptom resolution. Collaborator samples came from the United States, Italy and Spain and covered acute and convalescent phases of COVID-19. The prospective study material was composed of cDNA or gDNA derived from T cells, B-cell-depleted T cells, or PBMCs. Where available, HLA class I and class II types were obtained from metadata supplied by the sample provider rather than from assay-based typing. Samples were obtained from the ongoing ImmuneRACE study (first 160 participants) and from 1,000 to 1,500 subjects provided by 6 global collaborators. Subjects who had been exposed to COVID-19, were actively infected with it, or had recovered from it provided the deeply sampled blood TCRbeta repertoires that made up the dataset. The sample metadata nearly always contained a de-identified subject ID, COVID-19 status, age in years and sex. The repertoires were released in a freely available public database meant as a resource for research on the immune response to SARS-CoV-2.

In the prospective study, participants were roughly 18 to 100 years old, resided in around 25 geographic areas of the United States, and were enrolled through a virtual design. Cohort assignment in the prospective study relied on participant-reported clinical history from a screening survey and a study questionnaire. Mobile phlebotomists in the prospective study collected whole blood, serum and a nasopharyngeal or oropharyngeal swab from every participant. Prospective study participants could optionally give additional blood draws and questionnaires over a roughly two-month period. Before DNA extraction, prospective study blood samples were shipped either frozen or at room temperature. Turning to this clone: The target of this receptor is not known. One base away there is no much larger clone; base qualities are not given.

The immunoSEQ Assay, a bias-controlled multiplex PCR, was used to amplify TCRbeta CDR3 regions from genomic DNA. Per the authors' processing: The number of nucleated cells in each sample was estimated by amplification of reference gene primers within the assay. To quantify the absolute abundance of each unique TCRbeta CDR3 rearrangement, sequence reads were collapsed and filtered. Productive Simpson clonality was computed per sample as the square root of Simpson's diversity index over productive rearrangements. TCRdb limited this immuneACCESS table to in-frame rearrangements with V and J called. A share of clones is missing; checked studies link under half to unresolved V genes, and the rest is unexplained. V, J and clone size derive from that table, while D and trimming were established from the DNA sequence. Present in this sample are 120,000 to 150,000 clones, over 75% of which were seen just once. The ten biggest clones cover roughly 3.8% of the sample.

What the study reported, not specific to this receptor: Clinical and demographic metadata were provided uncurated, with the amount varying by source and participant.

Inclusive of the bounding cysteine and phenylalanine, the CDR3 is 14 residues long. Just CDR3 DNA is preserved here, 42 bases in frame from base 1. V is pared back by 2 bases and J by 7 bases, with 13 bases lying between the germline termini. The source of this sequence is a middle-aged man in a cohort exposed to, infected with or recovered from COVID-19 (not recorded which). The chain is assembled from TRBV5-3 and TRBJ2-1; TRBD2 might be the D gene, on 5 matching bases. TRBV5-3 is annotated as an ORF whose role is uncertain. The source material was PBMCs or T cells enriched from blood (not recorded which). The CDR3 here reads CARSFEGPGNEQFF. The DNA sequence is as follows: TGTGCCAGAAGCTTCGAGGGCCCTGGGAATGAGCAGTTCTTC.